Presented here are 28 T cell receptor beta chains from one specimen sequenced in a study of cytomegalovirus exposure and HLA in healthy donors. With 60 Vbeta and 13 Jbeta primers, the PCR was carried out. Here immunoSEQ multiplex PCR was the method, and the copy in TCRdb shows in-frame clones only, minus some. The sample lists 65,000 to 75,000 clones; about 70% were seen once. Sequencing used PBMCs. All receptors derive from a woman in her 30s in good health and CMV-seronegative.

V and J are TRBV5-1 and TRBJ1-1; a possible D gene is TRBD1 (5 bases). Germline-derived CDR1 and CDR2 are SGHRS and YFSETQ. The germline V and J ends were trimmed by 0 bases and 5 bases, with 11 bases remaining between them. This CDR3 region has 14 residues. DNA of the CDR3: TGCGCCAGCAGCTTGGCAGGGCTAGGGACTGAAGCTTTCTTT. Translating it yields CASSLAGLGTEAFF.

This clone has just a few counts. The chain is built from TRBV7-9 and TRBJ1-2; 7 positions match TRBD1. This CDR3 comprises 13 residues. V lost 5 bases, J lost 5 bases, and 5 bases stayed unmatched. In germline, CDR1 is SEHNR, CDR2 FQNEAQ (reference sequence). The CDR3 sequence is CASSTRDSYGYTF. CDR3 nucleotide sequence: TGTGCCAGCAGCACCCGGGACAGTTATGGCTACACCTTC.

In its sample, this clone was seen a few times. This chain connects TRBV10-2 to TRBJ1-1; D gene unclear. The V gene's germline CDR1 is WSHSY and CDR2 SAAADI. Deletions cut 5 bases from V and 2 bases from J, with 6 bases between. This CDR3 has 12 amino acids. This CDR3 is CASSSGNTEAFF. As DNA, the CDR3 is TGCGCCAGCAGTAGCGGAAACACTGAAGCTTTCTTT.

This rearrangement joins TRBV6-5 to TRBJ2-1; 8 nucleotides line up with TRBD1. Germline V lookup: CDR1 MNHEY, CDR2 SVGAGI. V lost 5 bases and J lost 13; bases outside the gene matches: 4. This CDR3 is built from 11 residues. The CDR3 protein is CASSHRGEQFF. The DNA of the CDR3 is TGTGCCAGCAGTCACAGGGGGGAACAGTTCTTC.

V is TRBV18 and J is TRBJ2-1, with D possibly being TRBD2 (5 bases). V lost 4 bases and J 4 bases, leaving 8 bases between the germline ends. Looked up from germline, CDR1 is KGHSH and CDR2 is LQKENI. The CDR3 sequence is 13 residues long. CDR3 protein: CASSLEGYNEQFF. The CDR3 DNA reads as TGTGCCAGCTCACTAGAGGGATACAATGAGCAGTTCTTC.

The chain uses TRBV13 and TRBJ2-1; the D is unclear. The CDR3 length is 17 residues. Per the germline V gene, CDR1 is PRHDT and CDR2 is FYEKMQ (reference sequence). Trimming took 5 bases from V and 1 from J, leaving 18 bases between them. CDR3 region: CASSPSEGRGSYNEQFF. DNA of the CDR3: TGTGCCAGCAGCCCCTCAGAAGGTAGAGGATCCTACAATGAGCAGTTCTTC.

The chain links TRBV18 to TRBJ1-1; tentatively, D is TRBD1 (5 bases). V shed 4 bases and J shed 5 bases, with 20 bases lying between them. The CDR3 is 16 residues long. The germline CDR1 and CDR2 sequences are KGHSH and LQKENI. The CDR3 reads CASSQPGTPKGTEAFF. The CDR3 region has the DNA TGTGCCAGCTCACAACCCGGGACTCCGAAAGGGACTGAAGCTTTCTTT.

The chain joins TRBV30 to TRBJ2-2; D possibly corresponds to TRBD2 (6 bases). This CDR3 is 13 amino acids long. Germline CDR1 and CDR2: GTSNPN and SVGIG (reference sequence). Trimming took off 2 bases at V and 6 bases at J, with 10 bases between the two ends. The CDR3 DNA reads as TGTGCCTGGAGTTCCGGGACTTCCGGGGAGCTGTTTTTT. Encoded protein: CAWSSGTSGELFF.

This rearrangement joins TRBV28 to TRBJ2-5; 9 nucleotides line up with TRBD2. Germline V lookup: CDR1 MDHEN, CDR2 SYDVKM. CDR3 length equals 15 residues. J lost 4 bases, V lost 6 bases, and 9 bases had no gene match. The CDR3 DNA is TGTGCCAGCAGACAGGCGGGGGGGCCGGTAGAGACCCAGTACTTC. It specifies CASRQAGGPVETQYF.

The chain links TRBV7-3 to TRBJ2-7; D not resolved. The CDR3 covers 15 residues. The germline V gene encodes CDR1 SGHTA and CDR2 FQGTGA. Deletions cut 2 bases from V and 0 bases from J, with 11 bases between. The DNA of the CDR3 is TGTGCCAGCAGCTTAGGTAAGGAGCTCTCCTACGAGCAGTACTTC. Its protein product is CASSLGKELSYEQYF.

This clone was picked up a small number of times. The chain recombines TRBV18 with TRBJ2-3, with TRBD2 matching over 8 bases. The V gene end was trimmed by 1 base and the J gene end by 6 bases; junction bases not matched to a gene: 3. Germline V gene data show CDR1 as KGHSH and CDR2 as LQKENI. The CDR3 totals 14 residues. This chain's CDR3 is CASSPQQREDTQYF. The DNA for the CDR3 is TGTGCCAGCTCACCACAACAGCGGGAGGATACGCAGTATTTT.

The chain joins TRBV19 to TRBJ2-5, with 12 bases fitting TRBD2. The ends lost 10 bases at V and 3 bases at J; junction bases unmatched: 9. The CDR3 is made up of 15 amino acids. The germline CDR1 and CDR2 sequences are LNHDA and SQIVND (reference sequence). This CDR3 is CATSTSGGWEETQYF. For the CDR3, the DNA is TGTGCCACCTCAACTAGCGGGGGGTGGGAAGAGACCCAGTACTTC.

This clone was counted between two and nine times. The J gene is TRBJ1-5, the V gene TRBV6-5, with 11 bases lining up with TRBD1. Germline values: CDR1 MNHEY, CDR2 SVGAGI. V gave up 3 bases and J gave up 6 bases; unmatched junction bases: 1. The CDR3 is made up of 14 amino acids. The CDR3 protein is CASSYGTGGQPQHF. The DNA for the CDR3 is TGTGCCAGCAGTTATGGGACAGGGGGTCAGCCCCAGCATTTT.

A single count supports this clone. The genes are TRBV5-8 and TRBJ2-5; D is perhaps TRBD2 (5 bases). With 3 bases removed from V and 1 base from J, the gap between germline ends came to 10 bases. This CDR3 region has 14 residues. CDR1 SGHTS and CDR2 YDEGEE come from the germline V gene. CDR3: CASSSGWTQETQYF. The CDR3 DNA is TGTGCCAGCAGCTCGGGGTGGACCCAAGAGACCCAGTACTTC.

This clone was picked up a small number of times. The chain couples TRBV5-1 to TRBJ1-2, with a possible D match to TRBD1 (6 bases). Germline-derived CDR1 and CDR2 are SGHRS and YFSETQ. CDR3 length: 18 amino acids. The germline V and J ends were trimmed by 0 bases and 0 bases, with 18 bases remaining between them. The CDR3 here is CASSLERRAGTTNYGYTF. CDR3 sequence (DNA): TGCGCCAGCAGCTTGGAACGTCGAGCCGGGACAACTAACTATGGCTACACCTTC.

The J gene is TRBJ2-2, the V gene TRBV5-1; 7 bases map to TRBD1. CDR3 length: 14 residues. Trimming at V came to 3 bases and at J to 6 bases, leaving 5 bases not matched to a gene. The germline CDR1 and CDR2 sequences are SGHRS and YFSETQ. CDR3 loop: CASSSQGIAGELFF. CDR3 nucleotide sequence: TGCGCCAGCAGCTCACAGGGGATCGCCGGGGAGCTGTTTTTT.

This clone was counted a single time. The rearrangement joins TRBV9 to TRBJ2-3; D perhaps matches TRBD1 (7 bases). This CDR3 spans 14 amino acids. V shed 0 bases and J shed 12 bases, with 17 bases lying between them. Per germline, CDR1 SGDLS and CDR2 YYNGEE. The CDR3 region has the DNA TGTGCCAGCAGCGTAGGGAGGGCCGGGACAGCACAGTATTTT. It codes for CASSVGRAGTAQYF.

This chain joins TRBV5-5 and TRBJ1-1, with a weak D call TRBD1 (5 bases). Germline lookup yields CDR1 SGHKS and CDR2 YYEKEE (reference sequence). V was pared by 4 bases and J by 1 base, with 11 bases between. The CDR3 spans 14 residues. The CDR3 sequence: CASSPIDRNTEAFF. The CDR3 DNA is TGTGCCAGCAGCCCGATCGACAGGAACACTGAAGCTTTCTTT.

This clone came up many times. The chain couples TRBV7-3 to TRBJ2-6; possibly TRBD2 for D (7 bases). CDR1 SGHTA and CDR2 FQGTGA come from the germline V gene. Trimming took 3 bases from V and 2 from J, leaving 11 bases between them. CDR3 length: 16 amino acids. CDR3 in amino acids: CASSFEGGAGANVLTF. CDR3 bases: TGTGCCAGCAGCTTTGAGGGGGGGGCTGGGGCCAACGTCCTGACTTTC.

This clone was counted between two and nine times. The genes are TRBV7-8 and TRBJ1-5, with D possibly matching TRBD1 (5 bases). Between the trimmed V and J ends, which lost 3 bases and 0 bases, there was a span of 12 bases. Germline V lookup: CDR1 SGHVS, CDR2 FQNEAQ. The CDR3 is made up of 16 amino acids. Here the CDR3 reads CASSLGQIHSNQPQHF. In nucleotides, the CDR3 is TGTGCCAGCAGCTTGGGGCAGATTCATAGCAATCAGCCCCAGCATTTT.

This clone was counted a single time. The rearrangement uses TRBV14 and TRBJ2-7; D gene ambiguous. Trimming stripped 1 base from V and 1 base from J, with 5 bases between. Germline V CDR1 and CDR2: SGHDN, FVKESK. The CDR3 extends over 13 amino acids. The DNA of the CDR3 is TGTGCCAGCAGCCAAGTCGGGTCCTACGAGCAGTACTTC. This codes for CASSQVGSYEQYF.

This chain links TRBV30 with TRBJ2-7, with 7 bases fitting TRBD1. The CDR3 contains 14 residues. CDR1 and CDR2 (germline): GTSNPN, SVGIG (reference sequence). V lost 3 bases, J lost 5 bases, and 10 bases stayed unmatched. CDR3 coding DNA: TGTGCCTGGAGACCCCCGGGACAGTCCCACGAGCAGTACTTC. Protein: CAWRPPGQSHEQYF.

The chain has TRBV19 and TRBJ1-5, with 7 bases lining up with TRBD1. The CDR3 spans 15 residues. J was trimmed by 6 bases and V by 3 bases; bases with no gene match: 8. CDR1 is LNHDA, CDR2 SQIVND, per germline (reference sequence). The CDR3 sequence: CASSIPGGSGQPQHF. CDR3 DNA: TGTGCCAGTAGTATCCCAGGGGGTTCTGGTCAGCCCCAGCATTTT.

V gene TRBV29-1 combines with J gene TRBJ2-7; TRBD1 aligns across 10 bases. This CDR3 comprises 14 residues. Germline CDR1 and CDR2: SQVTM and ANQGSEA. With 7 bases clipped from V and 2 bases from J, the junction kept 8 bases outside the gene matches. CDR3 region: CSALGQGRPYEQYF. The CDR3 bases are TGCAGCGCCTTGGGACAGGGGAGACCCTACGAGCAGTACTTC.

This clone was seen only a few times. This chain joins TRBV6-8 and TRBJ2-5; 7 bases agree with TRBD2. CDR3 size: 13 residues. Germline CDR1 MNHGY, CDR2 SAAAGT. Trimming removed 0 bases from V and 5 bases from J; junction bases left unmatched: 0. CDR3: CASSYSGGETQYF. CDR3 DNA sequence: TGTGCCAGCAGTTACTCGGGAGGGGAGACCCAGTACTTC.

The chain links TRBV11-2 to TRBJ2-7, with 10 bases fitting TRBD2. The CDR3 consists of 15 residues. Germline V CDR1 and CDR2: SGHAT, FQNNGV. Trimming took 4 bases from V and 0 from J; bases not matched to a gene: 3. The CDR3 loop is CASSSGLAVSYEQYF. CDR3 DNA sequence: TGTGCCAGCAGCTCCGGACTAGCGGTCTCCTACGAGCAGTACTTC.

The chain has TRBV9 and TRBJ2-3; no firm D call. This CDR3 contains 13 residues. V lost 4 bases to trimming and J lost 4 bases, with 10 bases between them. Germline CDR1 is SGDLS and CDR2 is YYNGEE. CDR3 loop: CASSTLSADTQYF. The CDR3 DNA is TGTGCCAGCAGCACCCTATCGGCAGATACGCAGTATTTT.

The chain has TRBV5-1 and TRBJ2-7, with TRBD1 as a possible D gene (6 bases). This CDR3 region has 16 residues. CDR1 is SGHRS and CDR2 is YFSETQ in the germline V gene. Trimming cost V 0 bases and J 4 bases, with 17 bases left between them. CDR3 sequence (DNA): TGCGCCAGCAGCTTGGAATGGAGTGGGGGCCCTTACGAGCAGTACTTC. It specifies CASSLEWSGGPYEQYF.